What follows is one T cell receptor beta chain and its context. Its target is unknown. The entry originates in a study of shared clonotypes between healthy human individuals. Findings and caveats of the study: Naive subsets generally had larger estimated richness than memory subsets.

Germline lookup yields CDR1 LNHDA and CDR2 SQIVND (reference sequence). The CDR3 loop spans 15 amino acids. V was pared by 3 bases and J by 2 bases, with 4 bases of the junction left unmatched. Selected positively for CCR7 and CD45RO-negative, naive CD8 cells excluded terminally differentiated effector memory CD45RA+ cells. In the authors' workflow: For the immunoSEQ data, sequences were junction-only without quality scores, so filtering differed. Measured with immunoSEQ multiplex PCR; TCRdb has only the in-frame clones, and not every one. For V, J and clone size, that table is used; D and trimming come from the DNA. In the table there are about 2 million clones, about 95% of which are singletons.

Source material: naive CD8+ T cells sorted from blood. This chain joins TRBV19 and TRBJ1-3, with 7 positions matching TRBD1. The receptor comes from a man younger than 30 in good health. The CDR3: CASSIFTGAGNTIYF. CDR3 nucleotides: TGTGCCAGTAGTATTTTTACAGGGGCTGGAAACACCATATATTTT.